This section outlines one T cell receptor (beta chain) sequence together with its context. This record belongs to a study of blood T cell repertoires in COVID-19. The germline V gene encodes CDR1 SGHTS and CDR2 YDEGEE. Between the trimmed V and J ends, which lost 4 bases and 4 bases, there was a span of 14 bases. The length of the CDR3 is 14 residues. Data came from immunoSEQ multiplex PCR; TCRdb stores just in-frame clones and leaves some out. The table includes fewer than 60,000 clones, 70% to 90% detected once. The sample was peripheral blood. The chain links TRBV5-8 to TRBJ1-2, with D tentatively TRBD1 (6 bases). The sequence came from a man between 60 and 75 years old with COVID-19, enrolled during active disease. This chain's CDR3 is CASSLRNRVYGYTF. DNA of the CDR3: TGTGCCAGCAGCCTTCGGAACAGGGTCTATGGCTACACCTTC.